This T cell receptor beta chain was documented in a study of T cell repertoires in cytomegalovirus infection. TCRdb used MiXCR to reprocess the reads, holding one entry per CDR3 protein. The repertoire consists of around 450,000 distinct CDR3 sequences, with around 11% occurring once and the leading ten covering approximately 10%. This clonotype was picked up many times. CDR3 size: 16 residues. Germline loops: CDR1 MGHRA, CDR2 YSYEKL. Between the trimmed V and J ends, which lost 3 bases and 2 bases, there was a span of 16 bases. V and J are TRBV4-1 and TRBJ1-2; no clear D gene. The sample consisted of PBMCs. The TCR originated in a human donor in good health (CMV status not recorded). Some clones in this sample may be carry-over from other donors' samples. CDR3 residues: CASSHSDDTINYGYTF. DNA for the CDR3: TGCGCCAGCAGCCATTCCGACGACACGATAAACTATGGCTACACCTTC.